Described below is a single TCR beta chain sequence and its context. These data come from a study of blood T cell repertoires in COVID-19. Study information: The origin of the acute and convalescent COVID-19 samples was the United States, Italy and Spain. T cells, B-cell-depleted T cells, or PBMCs supplied cDNA or gDNA.

Trimming at V came to 1 base and at J to 5 bases, leaving 6 bases not matched to a gene. The CDR3 covers 16 residues. The germline CDR1 and CDR2 sequences are MDHEN and SYDVKM. In the authors' workflow: For nucleated cells, counts were estimated from reference gene primer amplification. TCRdb's table, derived via immunoSEQ multiplex PCR, lists solely in-frame clones and lacks some. V, J and clone size were drawn from that table, and D and trimming were deduced from the DNA. This table holds some 300,000 clones, approximately 86% found once. The sample taken for sequencing was peripheral blood. The chain links TRBV28 to TRBJ2-7; 12 bases are a match to TRBD1. The source is a woman in her 70s with COVID-19, enrolled during active disease. CDR3: CASSLSGTGGANEQYF. The CDR3 bases are TGTGCCAGCAGTTTATCCGGGACAGGGGGCGCCAACGAGCAGTACTTC.